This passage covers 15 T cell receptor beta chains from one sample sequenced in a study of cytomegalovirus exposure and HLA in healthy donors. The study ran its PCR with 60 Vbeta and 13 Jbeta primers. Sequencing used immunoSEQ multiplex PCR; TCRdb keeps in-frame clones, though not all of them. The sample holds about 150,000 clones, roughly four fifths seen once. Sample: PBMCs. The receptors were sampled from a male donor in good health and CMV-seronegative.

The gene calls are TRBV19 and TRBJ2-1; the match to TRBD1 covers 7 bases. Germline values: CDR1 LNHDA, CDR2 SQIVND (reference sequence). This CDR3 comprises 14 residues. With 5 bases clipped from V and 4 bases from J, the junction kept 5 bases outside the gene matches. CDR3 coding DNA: TGTGCCAGTAGTCCCGGGGACAGATACAATGAGCAGTTCTTC. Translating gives CASSPGDRYNEQFF.

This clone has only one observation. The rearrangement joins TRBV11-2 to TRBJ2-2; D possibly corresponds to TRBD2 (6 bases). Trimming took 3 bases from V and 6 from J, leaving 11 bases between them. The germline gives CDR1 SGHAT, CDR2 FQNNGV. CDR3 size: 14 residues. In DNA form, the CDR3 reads TGTGCCAGCAGCTTCGGGGCGGGGCCCGGGGAGCTGTTTTTT. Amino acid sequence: CASSFGAGPGELFF.

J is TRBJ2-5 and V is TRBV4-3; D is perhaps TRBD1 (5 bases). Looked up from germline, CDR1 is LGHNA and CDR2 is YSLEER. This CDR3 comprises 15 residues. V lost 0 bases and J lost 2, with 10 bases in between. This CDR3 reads CASSQDRQGQETQYF. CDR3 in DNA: TGCGCCAGCAGCCAAGATCGGCAGGGTCAAGAGACCCAGTACTTC.

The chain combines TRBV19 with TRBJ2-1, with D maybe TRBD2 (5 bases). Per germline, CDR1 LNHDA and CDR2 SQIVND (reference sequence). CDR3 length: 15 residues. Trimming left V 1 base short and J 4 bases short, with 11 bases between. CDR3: CASSIGLAPYNEQFF. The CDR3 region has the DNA TGTGCCAGTAGTATAGGGCTAGCACCATACAATGAGCAGTTCTTC.

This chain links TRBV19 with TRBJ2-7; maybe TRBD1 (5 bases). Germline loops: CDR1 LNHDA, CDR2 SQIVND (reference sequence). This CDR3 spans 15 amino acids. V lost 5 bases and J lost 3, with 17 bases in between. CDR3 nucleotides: TGTGCCAGTAGTCCCCGTGCCCAGGGATTCTACGAGCAGTACTTC. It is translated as CASSPRAQGFYEQYF.

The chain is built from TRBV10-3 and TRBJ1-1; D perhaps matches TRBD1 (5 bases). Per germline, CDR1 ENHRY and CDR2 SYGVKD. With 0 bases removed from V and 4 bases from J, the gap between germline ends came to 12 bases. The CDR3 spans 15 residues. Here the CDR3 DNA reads TGTGCCATCAGTGAGTCTGGGGCTCGCGGCACTGAAGCTTTCTTT. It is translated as CAISESGARGTEAFF.

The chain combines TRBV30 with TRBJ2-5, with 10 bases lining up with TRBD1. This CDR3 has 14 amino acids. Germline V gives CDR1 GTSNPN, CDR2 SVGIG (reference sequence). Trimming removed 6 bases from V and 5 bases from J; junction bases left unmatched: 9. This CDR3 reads CACPGQGERETQYF. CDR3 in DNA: TGTGCCTGCCCCGGACAGGGGGAGCGTGAGACCCAGTACTTC.

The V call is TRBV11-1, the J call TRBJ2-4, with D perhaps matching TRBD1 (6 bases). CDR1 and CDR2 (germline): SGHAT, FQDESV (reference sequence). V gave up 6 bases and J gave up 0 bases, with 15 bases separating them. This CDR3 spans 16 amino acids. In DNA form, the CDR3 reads TGTGCCAGCAGTCCAGACAGGTTACTAGCCAAAAACATTCAGTACTTC. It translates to CASSPDRLLAKNIQYF.

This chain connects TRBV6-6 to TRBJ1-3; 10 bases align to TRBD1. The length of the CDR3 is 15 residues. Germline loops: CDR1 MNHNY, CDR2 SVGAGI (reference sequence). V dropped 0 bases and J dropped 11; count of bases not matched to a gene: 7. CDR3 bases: TGTGCCAGCAGTTACTCCCCCAGACAGGGGGCGTCCATATATTTT. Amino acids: CASSYSPRQGASIYF.

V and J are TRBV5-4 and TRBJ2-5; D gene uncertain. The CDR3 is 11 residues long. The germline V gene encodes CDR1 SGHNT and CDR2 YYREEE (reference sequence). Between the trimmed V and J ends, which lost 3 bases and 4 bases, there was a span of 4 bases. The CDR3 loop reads CASSSRETQYF. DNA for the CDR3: TGTGCCAGCAGCTCTCGAGAGACCCAGTACTTC.

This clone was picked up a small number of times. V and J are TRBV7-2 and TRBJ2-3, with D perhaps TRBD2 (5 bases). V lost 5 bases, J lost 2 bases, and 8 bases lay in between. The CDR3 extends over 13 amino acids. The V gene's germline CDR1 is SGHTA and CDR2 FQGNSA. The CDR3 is CASSAGTTDTQYF. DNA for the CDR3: TGTGCCAGCAGCGCGGGCACCACAGATACGCAGTATTTT.

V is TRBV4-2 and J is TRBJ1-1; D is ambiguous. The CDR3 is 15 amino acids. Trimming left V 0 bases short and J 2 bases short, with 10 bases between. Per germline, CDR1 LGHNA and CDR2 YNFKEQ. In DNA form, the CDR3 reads TGTGCCAGCAGCCAAGACTACCCGATCAACACTGAAGCTTTCTTT. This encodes CASSQDYPINTEAFF.

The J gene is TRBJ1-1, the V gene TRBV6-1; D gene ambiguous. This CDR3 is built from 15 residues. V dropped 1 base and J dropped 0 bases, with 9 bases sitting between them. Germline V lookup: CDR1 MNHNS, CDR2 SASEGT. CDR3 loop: CASSEGWAMNTEAFF. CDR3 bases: TGTGCCAGCAGTGAAGGTTGGGCCATGAACACTGAAGCTTTCTTT.

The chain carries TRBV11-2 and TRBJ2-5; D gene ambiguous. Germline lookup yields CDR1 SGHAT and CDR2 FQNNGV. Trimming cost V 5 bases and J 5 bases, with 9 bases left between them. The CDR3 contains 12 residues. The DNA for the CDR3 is TGTGCCAGCAGCGCTCCGGAGGAGACCCAGTACTTC. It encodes CASSAPEETQYF. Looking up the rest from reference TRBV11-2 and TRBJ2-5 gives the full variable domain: EAGVAQSPRYKIIEKRQSVAFWCNPISGHATLYWYQQILGQGPKLLIQFQNNGVVDDSQLPKDRFSAERLKGVDSTLKIQPAKLEDSAVYLCASSAPEETQYFGPGTRLLVL.

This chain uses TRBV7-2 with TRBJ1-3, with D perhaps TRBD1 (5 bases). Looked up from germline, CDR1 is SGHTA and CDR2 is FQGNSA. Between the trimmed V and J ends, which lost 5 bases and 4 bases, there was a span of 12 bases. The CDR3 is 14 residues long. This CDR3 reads CASSKHRTGNTIYF. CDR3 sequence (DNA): TGTGCCAGCAGCAAGCATCGGACAGGAAACACCATATATTTT.